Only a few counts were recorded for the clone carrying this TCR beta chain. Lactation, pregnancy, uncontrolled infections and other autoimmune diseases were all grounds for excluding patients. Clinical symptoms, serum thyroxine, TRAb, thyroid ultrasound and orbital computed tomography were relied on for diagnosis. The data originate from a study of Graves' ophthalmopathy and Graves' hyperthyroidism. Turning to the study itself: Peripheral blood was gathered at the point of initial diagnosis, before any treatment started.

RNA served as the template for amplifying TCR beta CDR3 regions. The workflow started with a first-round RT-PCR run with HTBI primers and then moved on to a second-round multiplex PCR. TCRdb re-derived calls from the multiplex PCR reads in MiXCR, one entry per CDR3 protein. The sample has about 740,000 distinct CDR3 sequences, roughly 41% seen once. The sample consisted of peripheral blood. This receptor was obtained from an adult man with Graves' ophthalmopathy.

CDR3 in DNA: TGCAGTGCCAGAAAGACTAGCGGGAGTATGGATACGCAGTATTTT. Protein product: CSARKTSGSMDTQYF. The chain couples TRBV20-1 to TRBJ2-3; 12 bases line up with TRBD2. CDR1 DFQATT and CDR2 SNEGSKA come from the germline V gene (reference sequence). Unmatched junction bases numbered 10, after V lost 6 bases and J lost 6 bases. The CDR3 spans 15 residues.